A single sample is the source of the 26 T cell receptor beta chains below, sequenced in a study of beta chain features in type 1 diabetes (dated 2018 in TCRdb). Their recognized antigens are unknown. To prepare the library, the immunoSEQ multiplex PCR assay was applied. The High Capacity cDNA Reverse Transcription Kit was used to reverse transcribe all of the isolated RNA, meaning that expressed TCRB transcripts were what got sequenced. What TCRdb holds here is the immuneACCESS table cut down to in-frame rearrangements. Part of the clones is not present; checked against another copy, under half of the missing clones reflect an unresolved V gene, and the others are unexplained. This sample comprises over 40,000 clones, roughly 70% of them detected only once. In total, the top ten clones hold 2% to 2.5% of the sample. What the research found in general, with its limitations: In all four CD4+ subsets, TCRB CDR3 length was moderately but significantly shorter in type 1 diabetes patients.

The sample consisted of Tregs from blood. The cell subset or site tag for this specimen amounts to: regulatory CD4+ T cells. Receptors were obtained from a woman between 18 and 29 years old with type 1 diabetes.

V usage is TRBV28 and J usage is TRBJ2-6, with a tentative D call TRBD2 (6 bases). Trimming shortened V by 6 bases and J by 0 bases, and 9 bases separated the two germline ends. CDR3 length: 15 residues. Germline V gene lookup returns CDR1 MDHEN and CDR2 SYDVKM. CDR3 sequence reads: CASRTGSSGANVLTF. CDR3 DNA: TGTGCCAGCAGGACCGGGAGCTCTGGGGCCAACGTCCTGACTTTC.

This clone came up a few times. The rearrangement uses TRBV6-5 and TRBJ2-7; a weak D match, TRBD1 (5 bases). Trimming removed 5 bases from V and 4 bases from J, with 15 bases in between. The CDR3 has 14 amino acids. CDR1 and CDR2 from the germline V gene are MNHEY and SVGAGI. The CDR3 coding sequence is TGTGCCAGCAGTGAAAGGGGATTAACGTACGAGCAGTACTTC. The encoded protein is CASSERGLTYEQYF.

The rearrangement joins TRBV7-9 to TRBJ2-3, with TRBD2 matching over 9 bases. Germline V gene data show CDR1 as SEHNR and CDR2 as FQNEAQ (reference sequence). The length of the CDR3 is 14 residues. V was clipped by 5 bases and J by 4 bases; unmatched bases: 4. CDR3 bases: TGTGCCAGCAGCCCTCGGACTAGCGCAGATACGCAGTATTTT. It specifies CASSPRTSADTQYF.

This clone was counted between two and nine times. The V call is TRBV2, the J call TRBJ2-3, with 13 bases aligning to TRBD2. Germline trimming cut 8 bases from V and 6 bases from J; bases unmatched to any gene: 8. This CDR3 has 15 amino acids. Germline loops: CDR1 SNHLY, CDR2 FYNNEI. CDR3 region: CASALLAGGQDTQYF. The CDR3 DNA reads as TGTGCCAGCGCTCTACTAGCGGGGGGGCAGGATACGCAGTATTTT.

The gene calls are TRBV28 and TRBJ2-5; 7 nucleotides align to TRBD1. The CDR3 sequence is 16 residues long. V was pared by 0 bases and J by 5 bases, with 9 bases of the junction left unmatched. Germline CDR1 MDHEN, CDR2 SYDVKM. The DNA of the CDR3 is TGTGCCAGCAGTTTATGGATCCAGGGGGTAGTTGAGACCCAGTACTTC. Translated: CASSLWIQGVVETQYF.

J is TRBJ1-4 and V is TRBV7-2, with D tentatively TRBD1 (6 bases). The CDR3 contains 15 residues. V was cut by 5 bases and J by 4 bases, with 14 bases left in between. Germline-derived CDR1 and CDR2 are SGHTA and FQGNSA. CDR3 protein: CASSPGGFGNEKLFF. In DNA, the CDR3 is TGTGCCAGCAGCCCGGGGGGCTTTGGTAATGAAAAACTGTTTTTT.

This clone was observed once. J is TRBJ1-5 and V is TRBV18, with D hard to call. Germline CDR1 is KGHSH and CDR2 is LQKENI. Trimming took 3 bases from V and 2 from J, leaving 14 bases between them. The CDR3 extends over 16 amino acids. The CDR3 here is CASSPGGYQGNQPQHF. DNA for the CDR3: TGTGCCAGCTCACCTGGCGGGTACCAGGGCAATCAGCCCCAGCATTTT.

This clone was seen only a few times. The rearrangement uses TRBV7-2 and TRBJ1-5; D is unresolved. V was cut by 3 bases and J by 0 bases, with 12 bases left in between. Looked up from germline, CDR1 is SGHTA and CDR2 is FQGNSA. There are 16 residues in the CDR3. The CDR3 region is CASSLIGGRSNQPQHF. The CDR3 nucleotides are TGTGCCAGCAGCTTGATCGGTGGGCGTAGCAATCAGCCCCAGCATTTT.

This clone appeared a few times. The chain carries TRBV13 and TRBJ2-4; no clear D gene. Trimming took 4 bases from V and 16 from J, leaving 20 bases between them. Germline V CDR1 and CDR2: PRHDT, FYEKMQ (reference sequence). There are 13 residues in the CDR3. CDR3 amino acids: CASSYYLRPIYYF. For the CDR3, the DNA is TGTGCCAGCAGCTACTACCTCCGACCCATATATTACTTC. Drawing the rest from reference TRBV13 and TRBJ2-4, the complete variable domain is AAGVIQSPRHLIKEKRETATLKCYPIPRHDTVYWYQQGPGQDPQFLISFYEKMQSDKGSIPDRFSAQQFSDYHSELNMSSLELGDSALYFCASSYYLRPIYYFGAGTRLSVL.

The rearrangement joins TRBV28 to TRBJ2-1; 9 nucleotides align to TRBD2. Trimming at V came to 8 bases and at J to 7 bases, leaving 3 bases not matched to a gene. This CDR3 comprises 12 residues. The germline V gene has CDR1 MDHEN and CDR2 SYDVKM. CDR3 DNA sequence: TGTGCCAGCTGTCTAGCGGGGAATGAGCAGTTCTTC. This codes for CASCLAGNEQFF.

By share, this clone counts as medium-sized (0.01 to 0.1%). V is TRBV7-2 and J is TRBJ2-7; D remains ambiguous. CDR1 and CDR2 (germline): SGHTA, FQGNSA. The CDR3 is 14 amino acids. V lost 1 base and J lost 3, with 10 bases in between. CDR3 residues: CASSLVPGRYEQYF. The CDR3 bases are TGTGCCAGCAGCTTAGTCCCGGGTCGCTACGAGCAGTACTTC.

The V gene is TRBV5-4, the J gene TRBJ2-2; weak D call: TRBD2 (6 bases). CDR1 is SGHNT, CDR2 YYREEE, per germline (reference sequence). The ends were cut back, 0 bases at V and 7 bases at J, with 10 bases in the middle. CDR3 length: 14 residues. The DNA of the CDR3 is TGTGCCAGCAGCTTGGGGGGGACTGGCGGGGAGCTGTTTTTT. It codes for CASSLGGTGGELFF. The complete variable domain, with remaining parts taken from reference TRBV5-4 and TRBJ2-2, reads ETGVTQSPTHLIKTRGQQVTLRCSSQSGHNTVSWYQQALGQGPQFIFQYYREEENGRGNFPPRFSGLQFPNYSSELNVNALELDDSALYLCASSLGGTGGELFFGEGSRLTVL.

The V and J genes are TRBV7-2 and TRBJ2-5; 7 bases match TRBD2. The CDR3 is 15 residues long. CDR1 SGHTA and CDR2 FQGNSA come from the germline V gene. With V trimmed by 3 bases and J by 1 base, 5 bases remained unmatched. The CDR3 region has the DNA TGTGCCAGCAGCTTGGGAGCGGGGCCCCAAGAGACCCAGTACTTC. Protein sequence: CASSLGAGPQETQYF. The variable domain in full, with the rest retrieved from reference TRBV7-2 and TRBJ2-5, is GAGVSQSPSNKVTEKGKDVELRCDPISGHTALYWYRQSLGQGLEFLIYFQGNSAPDKSGLPSDRFSAERTGGSVSTLTIQRTQQEDSAVYLCASSLGAGPQETQYFGPGTRLLVL.

The V and J genes are TRBV9 and TRBJ1-1, with TRBD1 matching over 8 bases. After removal of 0 bases from V and 0 bases from J, the junction contained 4 bases not matched to a gene. CDR1 is SGDLS, CDR2 YYNGEE, per germline. This CDR3 has 16 residues. This CDR3 reads CASSVGTGGMNTEAFF. CDR3 bases: TGTGCCAGCAGCGTAGGTACAGGGGGGATGAACACTGAAGCTTTCTTT.

This CDR3 reads CASSSGSNYGYTF. The CDR3 DNA follows: TGCGCCAGCAGCTCGGGATCTAACTATGGCTACACCTTC. The chain joins TRBV5-1 to TRBJ1-2; no reliable D call. Trimming pared 3 bases from V and 0 bases from J, leaving 6 bases between. CDR1 and CDR2 from the germline V gene are SGHRS and YFSETQ. The CDR3 loop spans 13 amino acids.

The rearrangement uses TRBV7-2 and TRBJ2-3; D may be TRBD2 (5 bases). Germline values: CDR1 SGHTA, CDR2 FQGNSA. Trimming removed 1 base at V and 7 bases at J, with 6 bases between. This CDR3 contains 12 residues. This CDR3 reads CASSLGRNTQYF. The CDR3 nucleotides are TGTGCCAGCAGCTTAGGGAGGAATACGCAGTATTTT.

The chain links TRBV12-5 to TRBJ2-7; D ambiguous. This CDR3 has 12 residues. The germline gives CDR1 LGHNT, CDR2 FRNRAP. V was cut by 1 base and J by 3 bases, with 4 bases left in between. This chain's CDR3 is CASGLAVYEQYF. The CDR3, as DNA: TGTGCTAGTGGTTTGGCCGTCTACGAGCAGTACTTC.

The rearrangement links TRBV7-8 to TRBJ2-1, with 7 bases lining up with TRBD1. Germline CDR1 reads SGHVS; CDR2 reads FQNEAQ. The CDR3 runs to 14 residues. V lost 6 bases to trimming and J lost 4 bases; unmatched junction nucleotides: 6. In DNA, the CDR3 is TGTGCCAGCAGGCCGGGACAGAAGTACAATGAGCAGTTCTTC. Translated, it gives CASRPGQKYNEQFF.

This clone occurred a few times. V gene TRBV7-9 combines with J gene TRBJ1-1; 7 bases line up with TRBD1. V shed 5 bases, J shed 9 bases, and the junction held 6 bases outside the gene matches. CDR1 and CDR2 (germline): SEHNR, FQNEAQ (reference sequence). The length of the CDR3 is 12 residues. The CDR3 bases are TGTGCCAGCAGCCCAGGGACAGAGAAAGCTTTCTTT. The encoded protein is CASSPGTEKAFF.

In this sample, this clone turned up once. The chain uses TRBV28 and TRBJ2-4; D is ambiguous. The ends were cut back, 5 bases at V and 1 base at J, with 9 bases in the middle. The CDR3 runs to 14 residues. In germline, CDR1 is MDHEN, CDR2 SYDVKM. This CDR3 is CASSPSLAKNIQYF. The CDR3 region has the DNA TGTGCCAGCAGTCCGAGTCTCGCCAAAAACATTCAGTACTTC.

V is TRBV4-3 and J is TRBJ1-6, with D maybe TRBD1 (5 bases). V lost 0 bases and J lost 4, with 16 bases in between. The CDR3 is made up of 18 amino acids. The V gene's germline CDR1 is LGHNA and CDR2 YSLEER. This CDR3 is CASSQDLAGNNYNSPLHF. For the CDR3, the DNA is TGCGCCAGCAGCCAAGATCTGGCAGGGAATAATTATAATTCACCCCTCCACTTT.

The chain recombines TRBV7-9 with TRBJ2-5; a possible D gene is TRBD2 (6 bases). CDR3 length equals 15 residues. Trimming left V 5 bases short and J 1 base short, with 14 bases between. The V gene's germline CDR1 is SEHNR and CDR2 FQNEAQ (reference sequence). CDR3 protein: CASSLMVSGQETQYF. The CDR3 region has the DNA TGTGCCAGCAGCCTGATGGTTAGCGGCCAAGAGACCCAGTACTTC.

The chain is built from TRBV4-1 and TRBJ2-3; TRBD1 might be the D (6 bases). The CDR3 sequence is 14 residues long. Germline values: CDR1 MGHRA, CDR2 YSYEKL. The ends were cut back, 0 bases at V and 8 bases at J, with 12 bases in the middle. CDR3 protein: CASSQEMGATTQYF. CDR3 DNA sequence: TGCGCCAGCAGCCAAGAAATGGGGGCGACTACGCAGTATTTT.

The CDR3 sequence is CASLQGGGQNSPLHF. In DNA form, the CDR3 reads TGTGCCAGCCTTCAGGGCGGGGGCCAGAATTCACCCCTCCACTTT. The chain couples TRBV19 to TRBJ1-6; weak D call: TRBD1 (6 bases). The V and J ends lost 9 bases and 7 bases respectively, with 19 bases between them. The CDR3 is 15 amino acids. The germline CDR1 and CDR2 sequences are LNHDA and SQIVND (reference sequence).

This clone was seen a handful of times. The chain joins TRBV29-1 to TRBJ2-7; 11 bases match TRBD2. Per the germline V gene, CDR1 is SQVTM and CDR2 is ANQGSEA. The ends lost 3 bases at V and 0 bases at J; junction bases unmatched: 7. The CDR3 extends over 16 amino acids. DNA of the CDR3: TGCAGCGTTGATAATAGCGGGAGGGCCGGCTCCTACGAGCAGTACTTC. It translates to CSVDNSGRAGSYEQYF.

In this sample, this clone turned up a few times. The chain combines TRBV7-9 with TRBJ1-4; the match to TRBD1 covers 9 bases. Germline V gives CDR1 SEHNR, CDR2 FQNEAQ (reference sequence). This CDR3 is 14 amino acids long. Germline trimming cut 5 bases from V and 6 bases from J; bases unmatched to any gene: 4. Here the CDR3 DNA reads TGTGCCAGCAGCCAGGGACAGGGTCATGAAAAACTGTTTTTT. It yields the protein CASSQGQGHEKLFF.